The 15 T cell receptor beta chains below were found in one sample sequenced in a study of blood T cell repertoires in COVID-19. TCRdb's table, derived via immunoSEQ multiplex PCR, lists solely in-frame clones and lacks some. The data show around 290,000 clones, roughly 91% seen once. Sequenced input: peripheral blood. These receptors were collected from a man aged 40-50 years with acute or convalescent COVID-19.

The rearrangement joins TRBV12-5 to TRBJ2-2, with 7 bases fitting TRBD2. The germline gives CDR1 LGHNT, CDR2 FRNRAP. The V gene end was trimmed by 7 bases and the J gene end by 4 bases; junction bases not matched to a gene: 9. The CDR3 is 15 amino acids. The CDR3 region is CASAKRGVGTGELFF. The DNA for the CDR3 is TGTGCTAGTGCCAAGCGGGGCGTAGGCACCGGGGAGCTGTTTTTT.

The V call is TRBV5-6, the J call TRBJ1-1, with 8 bases identical to TRBD1. V was clipped by 4 bases and J by 4 bases; unmatched bases: 9. CDR1 is SGHDT, CDR2 YYEEEE, per germline. The CDR3 contains 15 residues. The CDR3 sequence is CASSDRRGRSTEAFF. CDR3 DNA sequence: TGTGCCAGCAGCGACCGCAGGGGGCGAAGCACTGAAGCTTTCTTT.

This chain uses TRBV5-1 with TRBJ2-4, with D perhaps TRBD2 (5 bases). The CDR3 runs 12 residues. Germline assignment: CDR1 SGHRS and CDR2 YFSETQ. V was clipped by 4 bases and J by 8 bases, with 10 bases between them. CDR3 residues: CASSPGRDIQYF. CDR3 DNA sequence: TGCGCCAGCAGCCCTGGGCGGGACATTCAGTACTTC.

The J gene is TRBJ1-2, the V gene TRBV3-1 (or the pseudogene TRBV3-2), with 9 bases matching TRBD1. V dropped 4 bases and J dropped 8; count of bases not matched to a gene: 11. The V gene's germline CDR1 is LGHDT and CDR2 YNNKEL (reference sequence). This CDR3 is 15 amino acids long. The CDR3 nucleotides are TGTGCCAGCAGCCCCTCGGGACAGGGCCCAGGAGGCTACACCTTC. Translated, it gives CASSPSGQGPGGYTF.

The rearrangement uses TRBV30 and TRBJ1-4; D is unresolved. Deletions cut 4 bases from V and 5 bases from J, with 17 bases between. Germline CDR1 GTSNPN, CDR2 SVGIG (reference sequence). This CDR3 has 15 amino acids. The chain's CDR3 is CAWKNPGSQNEKLFF. The CDR3 coding sequence is TGTGCCTGGAAGAATCCCGGGTCCCAAAATGAAAAACTGTTTTTT.

The chain carries TRBV30 and TRBJ1-1; 8 bases match TRBD1. CDR1 is GTSNPN, CDR2 SVGIG, per germline (reference sequence). V lost 5 bases and J lost 5; bases outside the gene matches: 10. The CDR3 spans 14 residues. CDR3 residues: CAWFGRGRGTEAFF. The CDR3 coding sequence is TGTGCCTGGTTCGGCAGGGGGCGAGGAACTGAAGCTTTCTTT. The variable domain in full, with the rest retrieved from reference TRBV30 and TRBJ1-1, is SQTIHQWPATLVQPVGSPLSLECTVEGTSNPNLYWYRQAAGRGLQLLFYSVGIGQISSEVPQNLSASRPQDRQFILSSKKLLLSDSGFYLCAWFGRGRGTEAFFGQGTRLTVV.

The V and J genes are TRBV24-1 and TRBJ1-2; possible D gene TRBD1, 5 bases. Germline V gene sequence: CDR1 KGHDR, CDR2 SFDVKD. Trimming took off 5 bases at V and 1 base at J, with 10 bases between the two ends. The CDR3 extends over 14 amino acids. CDR3 residues: CATSGLDNNYGYTF. For the CDR3, the DNA is TGTGCCACCAGTGGTCTGGACAATAACTATGGCTACACCTTC.

CDR3 residues: CASSVGAQYNEQFF. As DNA, the CDR3 is TGTGCCAGCAGCGTAGGGGCGCAATACAATGAGCAGTTCTTC. The V call is TRBV9, the J call TRBJ2-1; no definite D call. This CDR3 spans 14 amino acids. V gave up 0 bases and J gave up 4 bases, with 8 bases separating them. The germline CDR1 and CDR2 sequences are SGDLS and YYNGEE.

The chain combines TRBV4-1 with TRBJ2-1, with 8 bases lining up with TRBD1. Germline V gene data show CDR1 as MGHRA and CDR2 as YSYEKL. After removal of 3 bases from V and 1 base from J, the junction contained 8 bases not matched to a gene. CDR3 length: 17 residues. DNA for the CDR3: TGCGCCAGCAGCCATCCTGGCCGGGACAGGTCCTACAATGAGCAGTTCTTC. Encoded protein: CASSHPGRDRSYNEQFF.

Remarks on this clone: This specimen includes other DNA sequences encoding the same CDR3. V and J are TRBV2 and TRBJ1-5, with 8 nucleotides matching TRBD1. The germline gives CDR1 SNHLY, CDR2 FYNNEI. The CDR3 covers 14 residues. The V gene end was trimmed by 4 bases and the J gene end by 2 bases; junction bases not matched to a gene: 1. CDR3 in amino acids: CASSATGGNQPQHF. The DNA of the CDR3 is TGTGCCAGCAGTGCGACAGGGGGCAATCAGCCCCAGCATTTT.

The chain couples TRBV19 to TRBJ1-2, with D perhaps TRBD1 (5 bases). V was pared by 7 bases and J by 3 bases, with 18 bases between. Germline V gene lookup returns CDR1 LNHDA and CDR2 SQIVND (reference sequence). This CDR3 spans 15 amino acids. CDR3 DNA: TGTGCCAGTAAAAGGTTGGGGGGTGACGACTATGGCTACACCTTC. Protein product: CASKRLGGDDYGYTF.

This clone came up once. V and J are TRBV7-6 and TRBJ1-1; D gene uncertain. V was trimmed by 5 bases and J by 1 base, leaving 8 bases between them. This CDR3 contains 13 residues. CDR1 SGHVS and CDR2 FNYEAQ come from the germline V gene. CDR3 coding DNA: TGTGCCAGCAGCCCGGGAGGGAACACTGAAGCTTTCTTT. Residues: CASSPGGNTEAFF.

V is TRBV7-2 and J is TRBJ2-1; D perhaps matches TRBD2 (6 bases). Trimming took off 4 bases at V and 9 bases at J, with 10 bases between the two ends. Looked up from germline, CDR1 is SGHTA and CDR2 is FQGNSA. The CDR3 consists of 12 residues. CDR3 amino acids: CASSSSVSEQFF. For the CDR3, the DNA is TGTGCCAGCAGCTCTAGCGTCAGTGAGCAGTTCTTC.

The chain is built from TRBV9 and TRBJ1-4; 9 nucleotides line up with TRBD1. The germline V gene encodes CDR1 SGDLS and CDR2 YYNGEE. The CDR3 sequence is 17 residues long. Germline trimming cut 3 bases from V and 4 bases from J; bases unmatched to any gene: 10. The CDR3 loop is CASSAAIGQGINEKLFF. In nucleotides, the CDR3 is TGTGCCAGCAGCGCCGCGATAGGACAGGGGATTAATGAAAAACTGTTTTTT. The complete variable domain, with remaining parts taken from reference TRBV9 and TRBJ1-4, reads DSGVTQTPKHLITATGQRVTLRCSPRSGDLSVYWYQQSLDQGLQFLIQYYNGEERAKGNILERFSAQQFPDLHSELNLSSLELGDSALYFCASSAAIGQGINEKLFFGSGTQLSVL.

The V call is TRBV19, the J call TRBJ2-5; D is possibly TRBD1 (6 bases). The germline V gene has CDR1 LNHDA and CDR2 SQIVND (reference sequence). Deletions cut 5 bases from V and 5 bases from J, with 12 bases between. There are 13 residues in the CDR3. In DNA, the CDR3 is TGTGCCAGTAGTGTTCAGGGGACGGAGACCCAGTACTTC. Amino acid sequence: CASSVQGTETQYF.